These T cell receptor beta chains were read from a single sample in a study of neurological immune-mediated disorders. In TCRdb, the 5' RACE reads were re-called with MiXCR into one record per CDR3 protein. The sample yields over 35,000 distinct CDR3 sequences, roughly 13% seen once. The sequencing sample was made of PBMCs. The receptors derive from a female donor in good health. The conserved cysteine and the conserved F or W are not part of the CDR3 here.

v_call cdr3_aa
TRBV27 ASSLNQNTEAF
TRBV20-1 SAGRIAGGGEQY
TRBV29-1 SVPAGKGQPQH
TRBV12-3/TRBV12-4 ASSLALAGNEQF
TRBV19 ASSIVGETEAF
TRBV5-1 ASSPQVGVTEAF
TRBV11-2 ASSFTGIPTQY
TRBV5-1 ASSLEGNTGELF
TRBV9 ASSVGQAVGYEQY
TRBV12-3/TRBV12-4 ASSLSASTGELF
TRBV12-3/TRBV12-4 ASSFFGGNTEAF
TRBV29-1 SVEGVAPLSEKLF
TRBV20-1 SPGVGGLLETQY
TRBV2 ASIRGNTGNTIY
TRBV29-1 SVLAQLQETQY
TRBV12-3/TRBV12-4 ASTFGGPGREQY
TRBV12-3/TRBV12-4 ASRSGLLYSNQPQH
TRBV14 ASSQEYSGRANEQF
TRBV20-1 SARGSGGTVEQF
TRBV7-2 ASRSNRVTPYNEQF
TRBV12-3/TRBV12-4 ASIFSGPNTVELF
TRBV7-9 ASSLALLGARNEQF
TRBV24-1 ATSQGGLNTEAF
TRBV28 ASRGSGTGFDEQF
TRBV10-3 AISDREIKRGEQY
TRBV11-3 ASSAGTEYEQY
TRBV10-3 AIGEGQGSNQPQH
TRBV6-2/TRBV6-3 ASGLTGGPREQY
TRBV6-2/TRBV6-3 ASRIRDRGRDTQY
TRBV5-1 ASSLASGQMNTEAF
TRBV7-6 ASSRGLARDEQY
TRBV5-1 ASSLTDTCGNTEAF
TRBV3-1 ASNPRDRVTDTQY
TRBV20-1 SARKGRSLNEQF
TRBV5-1 ASSLGPRWDTQY
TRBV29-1 SAYGTSGQYNEQF
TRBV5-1 ASSLEGTYGNTIY
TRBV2 ASSKQGVNTDTQY
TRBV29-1 SVEQEENNEQF
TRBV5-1 ASSFGGIEDEQF
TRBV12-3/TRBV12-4 ASSRVGTETF
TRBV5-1 ASSLGTDGTDTQY
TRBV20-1 SAERGGNEQF
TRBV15 ATSSPGATGNQPQH
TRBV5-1 ASGVRDSSDTQY
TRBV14 ASSPDRVRGDSKNTEAF
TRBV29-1 SVAPLSDEQF
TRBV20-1 SFGGEAF
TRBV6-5 ASSPNDRGYYGYT
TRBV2 ASSGVDGYNQPQH
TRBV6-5 ASTTSGQGNEKLF